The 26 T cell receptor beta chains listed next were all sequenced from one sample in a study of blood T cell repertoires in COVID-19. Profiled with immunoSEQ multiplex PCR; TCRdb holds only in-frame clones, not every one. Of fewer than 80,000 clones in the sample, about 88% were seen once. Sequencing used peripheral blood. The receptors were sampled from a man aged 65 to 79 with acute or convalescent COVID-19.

CDR3 sequence: CSGRGPGQEAFF. The CDR3 region has the DNA TGCAGCGGTCGCGGTCCGGGACAGGAAGCTTTCTTT. J is TRBJ1-1 and V is TRBV29-1, with 7 bases lining up with TRBD1. The CDR3 has 12 residues. Losses at the gene ends were 7 bases for V and 8 bases for J; bases not matched to a gene: 10. Germline CDR1 is SQVTM and CDR2 is ANQGSEA.

The CDR3 sequence: CASSRDRDTDTQYF. Here the CDR3 DNA reads TGTGCCAGCAGTCGGGACAGGGACACAGATACGCAGTATTTT. The V gene is TRBV28, the J gene TRBJ2-3; 9 nucleotides line up with TRBD1. The V and J ends lost 5 bases and 2 bases, in that order; junction bases with no gene match: 2. CDR1 is MDHEN and CDR2 is SYDVKM in the germline V gene. CDR3 size: 14 residues.

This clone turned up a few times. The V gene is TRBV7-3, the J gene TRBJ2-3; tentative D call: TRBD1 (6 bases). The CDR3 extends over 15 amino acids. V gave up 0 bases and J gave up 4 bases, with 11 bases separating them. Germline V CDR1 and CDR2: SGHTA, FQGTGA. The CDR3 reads CASSLTVQGADTQYF. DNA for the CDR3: TGTGCCAGCAGCTTAACGGTACAGGGAGCAGATACGCAGTATTTT.

The CDR3 bases are TGTGCCAGCAGCATGGGACAGGGGGCAAGGAATCAGCATTTT. Its translation: CASSMGQGARNQHF. This sequence joins TRBV7-6 and TRBJ1-5, with TRBD1 matching 12 bases. This CDR3 contains 14 residues. J was trimmed by 13 bases and V by 5 bases; bases with no gene match: 9. The germline CDR1 and CDR2 sequences are SGHVS and FNYEAQ.

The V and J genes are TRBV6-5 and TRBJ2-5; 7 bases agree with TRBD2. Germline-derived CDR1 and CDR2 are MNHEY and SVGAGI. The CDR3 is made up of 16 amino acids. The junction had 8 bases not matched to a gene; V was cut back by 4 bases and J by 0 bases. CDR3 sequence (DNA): TGTGCCAGCAGTTGGGGGGGGACTCGAAACCAAGAGACCCAGTACTTC. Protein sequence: CASSWGGTRNQETQYF.

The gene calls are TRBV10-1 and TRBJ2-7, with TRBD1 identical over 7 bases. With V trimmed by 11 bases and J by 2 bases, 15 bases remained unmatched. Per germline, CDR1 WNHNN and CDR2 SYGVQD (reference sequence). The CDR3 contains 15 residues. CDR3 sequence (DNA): TGCGCCCCTGCACGGGACAGTAGCCCGGCCTACGAGCAGTACTTC. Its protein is CAPARDSSPAYEQYF.

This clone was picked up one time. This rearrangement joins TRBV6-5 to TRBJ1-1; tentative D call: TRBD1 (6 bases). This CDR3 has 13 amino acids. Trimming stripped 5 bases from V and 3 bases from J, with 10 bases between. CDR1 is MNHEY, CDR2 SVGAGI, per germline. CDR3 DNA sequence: TGTGCCAGCAGTACAGGGCAGGACACTGAAGCTTTCTTT. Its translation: CASSTGQDTEAFF.

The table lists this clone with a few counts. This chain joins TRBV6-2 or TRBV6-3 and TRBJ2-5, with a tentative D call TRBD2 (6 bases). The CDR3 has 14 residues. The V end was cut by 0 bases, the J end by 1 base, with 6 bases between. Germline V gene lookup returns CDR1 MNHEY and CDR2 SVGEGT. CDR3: CASSYSGGQETQYF. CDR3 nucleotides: TGTGCCAGCAGTTACTCGGGGGGCCAAGAGACCCAGTACTTC.

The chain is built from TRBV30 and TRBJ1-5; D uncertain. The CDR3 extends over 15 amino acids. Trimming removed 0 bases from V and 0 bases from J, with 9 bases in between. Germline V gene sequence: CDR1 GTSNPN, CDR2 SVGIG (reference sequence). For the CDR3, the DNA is TGTGCCTGGAGTGTAGCAGGCTATAGCAATCAGCCCCAGCATTTT. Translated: CAWSVAGYSNQPQHF.

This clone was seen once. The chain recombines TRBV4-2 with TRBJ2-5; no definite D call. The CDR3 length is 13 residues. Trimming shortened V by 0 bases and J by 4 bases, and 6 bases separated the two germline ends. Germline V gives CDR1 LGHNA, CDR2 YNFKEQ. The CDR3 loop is CASSQEVGETQYF. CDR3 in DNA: TGTGCCAGCAGCCAAGAGGTCGGAGAGACCCAGTACTTC.

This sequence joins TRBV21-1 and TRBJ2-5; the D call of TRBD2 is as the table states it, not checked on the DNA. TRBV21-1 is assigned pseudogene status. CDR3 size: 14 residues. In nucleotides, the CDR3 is TGTGCCAGCATTAGAGTAGCGGGGGAAGAGACCCAGTACTTC. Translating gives CASIRVAGEETQYF.

The DNA for the CDR3 is TGTGCCAGCAGCTGGACAGGGGCCCACTCCTACGAGCAGTACTTC. It encodes CASSWTGAHSYEQYF. J is TRBJ2-7 and V is TRBV6-5, with TRBD1 matching over 9 bases. This CDR3 is built from 15 residues. J was trimmed by 0 bases and V by 6 bases; bases with no gene match: 6. Germline values: CDR1 MNHEY, CDR2 SVGAGI.

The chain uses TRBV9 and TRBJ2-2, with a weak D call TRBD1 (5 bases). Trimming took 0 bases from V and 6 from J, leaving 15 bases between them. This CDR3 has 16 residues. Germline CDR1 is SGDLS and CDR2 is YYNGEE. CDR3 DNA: TGTGCCAGCAGCGTAGGCAGGGCTTATAGGGCCGGGGAGCTGTTTTTT. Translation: CASSVGRAYRAGELFF.

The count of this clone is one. In DNA, the CDR3 is TGCGCCAGCAGCCTAACGCGGGAGTTTAATGAGCAGTTCTTC. Its protein is CASSLTREFNEQFF. The V gene is TRBV4-1, the J gene TRBJ2-1, with 7 bases identical to TRBD2. The trim removed 4 bases at V and 7 bases at J, leaving 7 bases unmatched. The germline V gene has CDR1 MGHRA and CDR2 YSYEKL. The CDR3 length is 14 residues.

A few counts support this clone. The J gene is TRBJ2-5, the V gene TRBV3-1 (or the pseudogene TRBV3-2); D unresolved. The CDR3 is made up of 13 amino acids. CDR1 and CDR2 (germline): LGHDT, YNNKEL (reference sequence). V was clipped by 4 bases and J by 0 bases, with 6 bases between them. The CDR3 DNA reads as TGTGCCAGCAGCCTACTGTACCAAGAGACCCAGTACTTC. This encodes CASSLLYQETQYF.

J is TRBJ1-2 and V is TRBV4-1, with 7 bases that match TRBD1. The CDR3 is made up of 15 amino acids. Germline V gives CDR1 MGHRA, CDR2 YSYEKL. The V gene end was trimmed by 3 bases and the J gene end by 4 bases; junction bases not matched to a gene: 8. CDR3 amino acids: CASSQPGQILYGYTF. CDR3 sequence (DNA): TGCGCCAGCAGCCAGCCGGGACAGATTCTCTATGGCTACACCTTC.

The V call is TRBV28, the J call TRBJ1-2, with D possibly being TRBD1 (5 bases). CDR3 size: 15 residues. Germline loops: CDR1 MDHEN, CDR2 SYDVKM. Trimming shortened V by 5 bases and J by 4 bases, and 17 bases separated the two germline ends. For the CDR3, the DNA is TGTGCCAGCAGTCTCGCAACGGGGGATCTCTATGGCTACACCTTC. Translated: CASSLATGDLYGYTF.

CDR3 DNA: TGTGCCAGCTCACCACCGGGACAGGGGGCTTCGGGAAACACCATATATTTT. Translating gives CASSPPGQGASGNTIYF. The chain combines TRBV18 with TRBJ1-3; 12 positions match TRBD1. The CDR3 is made up of 17 amino acids. Germline V gene lookup returns CDR1 KGHSH and CDR2 LQKENI. V dropped 0 bases and J dropped 4; count of bases not matched to a gene: 4.

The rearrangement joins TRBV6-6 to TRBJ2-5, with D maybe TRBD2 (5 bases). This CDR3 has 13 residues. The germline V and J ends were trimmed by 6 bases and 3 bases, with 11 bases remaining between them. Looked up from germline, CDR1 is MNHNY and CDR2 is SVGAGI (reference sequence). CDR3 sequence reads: CASRLPGKETQYF. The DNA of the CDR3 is TGTGCCAGCAGGCTCCCGGGAAAAGAGACCCAGTACTTC.

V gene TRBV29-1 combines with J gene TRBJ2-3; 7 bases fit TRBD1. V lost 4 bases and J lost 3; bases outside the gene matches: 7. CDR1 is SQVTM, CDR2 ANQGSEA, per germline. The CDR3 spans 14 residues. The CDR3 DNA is TGCAGCGTTGTAAGACAGGGTTTAACAGATACGCAGTATTTT. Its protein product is CSVVRQGLTDTQYF.

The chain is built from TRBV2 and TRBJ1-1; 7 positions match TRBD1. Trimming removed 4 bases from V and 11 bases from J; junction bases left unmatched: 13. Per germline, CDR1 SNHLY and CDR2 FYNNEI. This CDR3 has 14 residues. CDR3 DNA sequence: TGTGCCAGCAGTGGGGCCCTTTCGACAGGGAGGGCTTTCTTT. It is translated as CASSGALSTGRAFF.

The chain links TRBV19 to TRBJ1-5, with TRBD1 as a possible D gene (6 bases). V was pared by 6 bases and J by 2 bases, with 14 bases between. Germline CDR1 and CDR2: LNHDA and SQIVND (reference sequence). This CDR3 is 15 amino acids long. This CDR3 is CASRWGRGGNQPQHF. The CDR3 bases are TGTGCCAGTAGATGGGGGAGGGGGGGCAATCAGCCCCAGCATTTT.

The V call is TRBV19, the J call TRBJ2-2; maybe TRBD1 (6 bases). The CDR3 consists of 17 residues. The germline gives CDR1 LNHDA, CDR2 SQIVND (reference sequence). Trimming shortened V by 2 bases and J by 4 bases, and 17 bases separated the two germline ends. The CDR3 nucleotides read TGTGCCAGTAGTATAATACCGACAGGAAGGTTCACCGGGGAGCTGTTTTTT. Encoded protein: CASSIIPTGRFTGELFF.

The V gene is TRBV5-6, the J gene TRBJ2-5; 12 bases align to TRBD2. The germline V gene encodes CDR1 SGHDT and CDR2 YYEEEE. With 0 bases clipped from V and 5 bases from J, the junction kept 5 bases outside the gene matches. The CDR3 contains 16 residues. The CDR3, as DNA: TGTGCCAGCAGCTTGGTGGGACTAGCGGGTACCGAGACCCAGTACTTC. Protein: CASSLVGLAGTETQYF.

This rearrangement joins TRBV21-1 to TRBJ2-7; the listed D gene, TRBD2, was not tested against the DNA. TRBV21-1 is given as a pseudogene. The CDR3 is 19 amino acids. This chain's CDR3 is CASTGTSGSRPLSSYEQYF. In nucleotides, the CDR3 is TGTGCCAGCACCGGGACTAGCGGGAGTCGACCCCTATCCTCCTACGAGCAGTACTTC.

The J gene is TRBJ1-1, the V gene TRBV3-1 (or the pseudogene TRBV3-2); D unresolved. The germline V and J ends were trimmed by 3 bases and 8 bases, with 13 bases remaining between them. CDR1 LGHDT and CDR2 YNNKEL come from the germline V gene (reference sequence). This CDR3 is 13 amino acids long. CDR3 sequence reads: CASSHSQFREAFF. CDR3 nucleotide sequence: TGTGCCAGCAGCCATTCTCAGTTTCGAGAAGCTTTCTTT.